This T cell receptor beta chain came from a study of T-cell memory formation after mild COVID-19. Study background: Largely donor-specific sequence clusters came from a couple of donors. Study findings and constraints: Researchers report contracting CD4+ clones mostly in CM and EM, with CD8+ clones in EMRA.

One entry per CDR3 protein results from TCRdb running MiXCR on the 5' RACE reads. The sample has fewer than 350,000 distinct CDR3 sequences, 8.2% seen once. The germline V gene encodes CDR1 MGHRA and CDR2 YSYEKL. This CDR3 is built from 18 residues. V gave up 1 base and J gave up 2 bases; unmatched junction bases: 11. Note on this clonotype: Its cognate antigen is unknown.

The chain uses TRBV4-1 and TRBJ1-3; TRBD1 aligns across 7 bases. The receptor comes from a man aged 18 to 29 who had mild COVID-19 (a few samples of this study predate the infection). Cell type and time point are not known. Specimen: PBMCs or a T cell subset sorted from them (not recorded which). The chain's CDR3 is CASSQGRARGKAGNTIYF. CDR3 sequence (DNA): TGCGCCAGCAGCCAAGGACGGGCCAGGGGGAAGGCTGGAAACACCATATATTTT.